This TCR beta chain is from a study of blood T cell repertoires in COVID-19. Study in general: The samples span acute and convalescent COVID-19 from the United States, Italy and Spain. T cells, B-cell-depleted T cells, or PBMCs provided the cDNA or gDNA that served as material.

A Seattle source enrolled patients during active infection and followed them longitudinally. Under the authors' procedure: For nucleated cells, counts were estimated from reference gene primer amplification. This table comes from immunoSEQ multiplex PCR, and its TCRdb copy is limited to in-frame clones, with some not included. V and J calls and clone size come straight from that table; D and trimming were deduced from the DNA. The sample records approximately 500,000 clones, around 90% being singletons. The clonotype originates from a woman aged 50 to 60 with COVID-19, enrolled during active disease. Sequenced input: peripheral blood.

The CDR3 bases are TGTGCCAGCAGCCCACGGGGACTTGGACAGCCCCAGCATTTT. Its protein product is CASSPRGLGQPQHF. This sequence joins TRBV9 and TRBJ1-5; TRBD1 might be the D (5 bases). V dropped 4 bases and J dropped 7 bases, with 15 bases sitting between them. Germline CDR1 SGDLS, CDR2 YYNGEE. The CDR3 is 14 residues long.